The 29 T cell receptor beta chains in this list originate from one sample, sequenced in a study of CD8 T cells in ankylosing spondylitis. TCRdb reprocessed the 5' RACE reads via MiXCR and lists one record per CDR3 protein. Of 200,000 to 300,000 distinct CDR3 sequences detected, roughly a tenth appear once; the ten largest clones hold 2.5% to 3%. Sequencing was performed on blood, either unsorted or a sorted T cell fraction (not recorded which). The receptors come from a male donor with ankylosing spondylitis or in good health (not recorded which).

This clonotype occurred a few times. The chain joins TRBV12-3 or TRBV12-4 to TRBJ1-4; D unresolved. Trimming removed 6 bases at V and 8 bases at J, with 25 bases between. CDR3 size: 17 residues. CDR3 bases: TGTGCCAGCAGCGAACAACCACCCGACGGACTCCTAGAAAAACTGTTTTTT. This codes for CASSEQPPDGLLEKLFF.

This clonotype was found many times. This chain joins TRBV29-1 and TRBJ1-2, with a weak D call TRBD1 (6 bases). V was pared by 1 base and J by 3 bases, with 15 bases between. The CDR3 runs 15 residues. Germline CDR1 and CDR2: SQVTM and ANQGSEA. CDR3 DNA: TGCAGCGTTGAAGGGGGATGGGACACAGACTATGGCTACACCTTC. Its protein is CSVEGGWDTDYGYTF.

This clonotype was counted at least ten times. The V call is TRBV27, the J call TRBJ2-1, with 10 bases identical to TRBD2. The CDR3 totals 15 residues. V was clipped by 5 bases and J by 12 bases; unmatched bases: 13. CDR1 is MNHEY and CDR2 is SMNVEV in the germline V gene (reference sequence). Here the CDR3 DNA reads TGTGCCAGCAGTCCTACTCCTGGGACTAGCGTTGGGCAGTTCTTC. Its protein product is CASSPTPGTSVGQFF.

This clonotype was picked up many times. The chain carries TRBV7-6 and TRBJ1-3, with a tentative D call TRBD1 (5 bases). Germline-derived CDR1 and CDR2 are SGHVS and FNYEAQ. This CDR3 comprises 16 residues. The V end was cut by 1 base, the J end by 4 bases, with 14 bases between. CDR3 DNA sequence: TGTGCCAGCAGCTTAGTGGGCGTGTCAGGGGGAAACACCATATATTTT. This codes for CASSLVGVSGGNTIYF. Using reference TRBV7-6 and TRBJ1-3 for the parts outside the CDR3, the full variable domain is GAGVSQSPRYKVTKRGQDVALRCDPISGHVSLYWYRQALGQGPEFLTYFNYEAQQDKSGLPNDRFSAERPEGSISTLTIQRTEQRDSAMYRCASSLVGVSGGNTIYFGEGSWLTVV.

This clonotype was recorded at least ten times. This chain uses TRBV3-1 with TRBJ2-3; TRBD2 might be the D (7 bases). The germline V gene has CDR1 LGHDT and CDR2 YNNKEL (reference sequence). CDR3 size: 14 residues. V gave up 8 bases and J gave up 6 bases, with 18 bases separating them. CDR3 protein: CASRGGGPGDTQYF. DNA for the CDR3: TGTGCCAGCCGGGGAGGGGGGCCGGGGGATACGCAGTATTTT.

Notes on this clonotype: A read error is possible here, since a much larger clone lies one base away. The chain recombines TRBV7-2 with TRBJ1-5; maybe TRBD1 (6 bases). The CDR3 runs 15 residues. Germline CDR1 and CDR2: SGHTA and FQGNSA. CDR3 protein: CVSSSLRLDSQPQHF. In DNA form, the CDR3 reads TGTGTCAGCAGCTCTCTCAGATTGGACAGTCAGCCCCAGCATTTT.

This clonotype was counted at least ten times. CDR3 sequence (DNA): TGTGCCAGCAGGACGAGGGGATCTGACCAGCCCCAGCATTTT. Encoded protein: CASRTRGSDQPQHF. This chain uses TRBV27 with TRBJ1-5, with TRBD1 as a possible D gene (5 bases). Trimming took off 6 bases at V and 7 bases at J, with 16 bases between the two ends. Germline CDR1 and CDR2: MNHEY and SMNVEV (reference sequence). The CDR3 sequence is 14 residues long.

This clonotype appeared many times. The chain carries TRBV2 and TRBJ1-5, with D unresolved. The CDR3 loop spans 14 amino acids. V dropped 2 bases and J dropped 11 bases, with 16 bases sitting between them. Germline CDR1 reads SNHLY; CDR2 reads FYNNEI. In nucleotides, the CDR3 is TGTGCCAGCAGTGAACGGGCCACCTCCCTGGCCCAGCATTTT. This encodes CASSERATSLAQHF. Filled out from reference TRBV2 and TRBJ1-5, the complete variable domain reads EPEVTQTPSHQVTQMGQEVILRCVPISNHLYFYWYRQILGQKVEFLVSFYNNEISEKSEIFDDQFSVERPDGSNFTLKIRSTKLEDSAMYFCASSERATSLAQHFGDGTRLSIL.

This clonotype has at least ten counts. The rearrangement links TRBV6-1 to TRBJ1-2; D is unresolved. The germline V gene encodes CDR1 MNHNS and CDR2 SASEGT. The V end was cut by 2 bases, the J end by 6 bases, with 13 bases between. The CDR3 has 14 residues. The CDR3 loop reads CASSESGRLNGYTF. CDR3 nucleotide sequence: TGTGCCAGCAGTGAATCGGGAAGGTTGAATGGCTACACCTTC.

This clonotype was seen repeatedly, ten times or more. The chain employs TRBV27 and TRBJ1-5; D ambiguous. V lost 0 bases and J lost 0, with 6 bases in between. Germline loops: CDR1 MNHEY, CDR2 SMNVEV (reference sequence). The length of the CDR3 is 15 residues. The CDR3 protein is CASSLSGNSNQPQHF. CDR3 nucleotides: TGTGCCAGCAGTTTATCAGGGAATAGCAATCAGCCCCAGCATTTT.

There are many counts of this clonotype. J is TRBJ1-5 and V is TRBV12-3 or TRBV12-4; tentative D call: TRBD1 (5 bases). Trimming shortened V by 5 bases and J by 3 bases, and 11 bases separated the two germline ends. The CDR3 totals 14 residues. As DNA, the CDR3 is TGTGCCAGCAGTCTAGGGGTTCACAATCAGCCCCAGCATTTT. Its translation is CASSLGVHNQPQHF.

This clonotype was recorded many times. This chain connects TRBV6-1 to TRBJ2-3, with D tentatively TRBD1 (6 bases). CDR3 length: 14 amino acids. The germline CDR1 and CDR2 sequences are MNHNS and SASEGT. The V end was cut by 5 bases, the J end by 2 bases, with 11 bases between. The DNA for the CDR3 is TGTGCCAGCAGTCGACAGGCCCACACAGATACGCAGTATTTT. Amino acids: CASSRQAHTDTQYF.

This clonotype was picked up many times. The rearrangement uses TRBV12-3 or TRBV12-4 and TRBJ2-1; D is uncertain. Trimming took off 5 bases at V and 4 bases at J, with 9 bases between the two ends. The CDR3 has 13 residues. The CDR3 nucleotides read TGTGCCAGCAGTGGGGATGAATACAATGAGCAGTTCTTC. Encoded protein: CASSGDEYNEQFF.

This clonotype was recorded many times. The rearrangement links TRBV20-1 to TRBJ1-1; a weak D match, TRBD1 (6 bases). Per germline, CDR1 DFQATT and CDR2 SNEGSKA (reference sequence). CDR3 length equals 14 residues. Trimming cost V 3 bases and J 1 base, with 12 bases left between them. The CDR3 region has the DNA TGCAGTGCTAGGAGGCGACAGGAGAACACTGAAGCTTTCTTT. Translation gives CSARRRQENTEAFF.

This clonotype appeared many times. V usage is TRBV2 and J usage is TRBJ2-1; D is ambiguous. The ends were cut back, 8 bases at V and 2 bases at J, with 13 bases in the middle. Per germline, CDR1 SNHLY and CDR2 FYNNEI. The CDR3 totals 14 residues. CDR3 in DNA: TGTGCCAGCCAGGCGACCTCAACCTACAATGAGCAGTTCTTC. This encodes CASQATSTYNEQFF. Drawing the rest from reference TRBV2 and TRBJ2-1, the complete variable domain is EPEVTQTPSHQVTQMGQEVILRCVPISNHLYFYWYRQILGQKVEFLVSFYNNEISEKSEIFDDQFSVERPDGSNFTLKIRSTKLEDSAMYFCASQATSTYNEQFFGPGTRLTVL.

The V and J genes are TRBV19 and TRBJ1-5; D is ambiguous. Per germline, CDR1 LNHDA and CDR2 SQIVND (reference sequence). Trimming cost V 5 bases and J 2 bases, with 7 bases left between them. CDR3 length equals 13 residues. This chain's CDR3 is CASSRARNQPQHF. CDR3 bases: TGTGCCAGTAGTCGGGCCCGCAATCAGCCCCAGCATTTT.

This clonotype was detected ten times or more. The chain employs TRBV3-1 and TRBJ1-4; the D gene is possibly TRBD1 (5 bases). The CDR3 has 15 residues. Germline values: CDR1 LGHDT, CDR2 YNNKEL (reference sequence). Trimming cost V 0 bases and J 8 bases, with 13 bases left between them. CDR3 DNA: TGTGCCAGCAGCCAAGAATGGGACCGGAGAGAAAAACTGTTTTTT. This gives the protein CASSQEWDRREKLFF.

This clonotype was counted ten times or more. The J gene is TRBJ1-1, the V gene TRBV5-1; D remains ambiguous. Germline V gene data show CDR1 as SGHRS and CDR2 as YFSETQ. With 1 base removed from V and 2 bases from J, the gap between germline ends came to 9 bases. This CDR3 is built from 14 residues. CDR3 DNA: TGCGCCAGCAGCTTGTGGGATCCCAACACTGAAGCTTTCTTT. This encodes CASSLWDPNTEAFF. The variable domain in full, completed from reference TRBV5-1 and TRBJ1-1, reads KAGVTQTPRYLIKTRGQQVTLSCSPISGHRSVSWYQQTPGQGLQFLFEYFSETQRNKGNFPGRFSGRQFSNSRSEMNVSTLELGDSALYLCASSLWDPNTEAFFGQGTRLTVV.

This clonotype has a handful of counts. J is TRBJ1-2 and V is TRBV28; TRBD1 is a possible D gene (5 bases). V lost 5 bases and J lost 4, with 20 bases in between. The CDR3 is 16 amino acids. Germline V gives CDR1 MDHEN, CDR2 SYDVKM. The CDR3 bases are TGTGCCAGCAGTGGCTGGGACGCTACGCGGGCCTATGGCTACACCTTC. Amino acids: CASSGWDATRAYGYTF.

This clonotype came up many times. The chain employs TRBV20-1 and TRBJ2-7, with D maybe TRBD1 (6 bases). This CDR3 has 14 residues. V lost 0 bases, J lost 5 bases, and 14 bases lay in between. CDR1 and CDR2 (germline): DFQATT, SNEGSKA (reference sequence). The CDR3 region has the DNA TGCAGTGCTAGAGATCAACAGGGTGGCCACGAGCAGTACTTC. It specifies CSARDQQGGHEQYF.

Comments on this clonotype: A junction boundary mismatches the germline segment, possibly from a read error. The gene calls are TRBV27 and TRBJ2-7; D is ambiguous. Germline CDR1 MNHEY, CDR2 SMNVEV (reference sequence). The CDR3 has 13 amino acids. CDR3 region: CTSSLEVSYEQYF. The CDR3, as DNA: TGTACCAGCAGTTTGGAAGTGTCCTACGAGCAGTACTTC.

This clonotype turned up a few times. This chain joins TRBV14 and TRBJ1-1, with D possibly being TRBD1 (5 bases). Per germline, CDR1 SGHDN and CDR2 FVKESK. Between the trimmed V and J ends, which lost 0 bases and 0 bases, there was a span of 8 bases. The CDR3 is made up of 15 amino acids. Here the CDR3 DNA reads TGTGCCAGCAGCCAAGAGAGGGGATTGAACACTGAAGCTTTCTTT. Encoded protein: CASSQERGLNTEAFF.

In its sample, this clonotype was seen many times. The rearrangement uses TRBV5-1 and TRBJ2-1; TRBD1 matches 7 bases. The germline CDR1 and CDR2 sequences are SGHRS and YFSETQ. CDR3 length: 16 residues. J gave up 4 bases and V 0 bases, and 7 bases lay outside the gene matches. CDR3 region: CASSLGGTEGYNEQFF. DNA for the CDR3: TGCGCCAGCAGCTTGGGGGGGACAGAGGGATACAATGAGCAGTTCTTC.

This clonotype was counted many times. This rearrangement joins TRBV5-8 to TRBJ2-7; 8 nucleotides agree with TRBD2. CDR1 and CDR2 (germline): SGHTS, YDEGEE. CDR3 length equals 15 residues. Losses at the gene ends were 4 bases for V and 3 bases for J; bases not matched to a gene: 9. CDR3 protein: CASSQVGRDNYEQYF. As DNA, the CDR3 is TGTGCCAGCAGCCAGGTCGGGAGGGATAACTACGAGCAGTACTTC.

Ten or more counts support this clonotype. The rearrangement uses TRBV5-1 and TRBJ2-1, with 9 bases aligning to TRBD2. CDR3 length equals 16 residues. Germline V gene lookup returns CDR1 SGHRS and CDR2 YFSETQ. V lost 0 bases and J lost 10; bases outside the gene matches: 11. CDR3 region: CASSLGAGGPSGEQFF. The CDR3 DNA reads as TGCGCCAGCAGCTTGGGCGCGGGAGGGCCTTCTGGGGAGCAGTTCTTC. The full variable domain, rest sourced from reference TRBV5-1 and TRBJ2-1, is KAGVTQTPRYLIKTRGQQVTLSCSPISGHRSVSWYQQTPGQGLQFLFEYFSETQRNKGNFPGRFSGRQFSNSRSEMNVSTLELGDSALYLCASSLGAGGPSGEQFFGPGTRLTVL.

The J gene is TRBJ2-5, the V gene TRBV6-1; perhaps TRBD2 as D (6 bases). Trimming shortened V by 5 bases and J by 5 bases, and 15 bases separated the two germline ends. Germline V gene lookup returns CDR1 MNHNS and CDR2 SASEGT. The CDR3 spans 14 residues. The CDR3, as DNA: TGTGCCAGCAGTAGATCTAGCGCGGTGGAGACCCAGTACTTC. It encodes CASSRSSAVETQYF.

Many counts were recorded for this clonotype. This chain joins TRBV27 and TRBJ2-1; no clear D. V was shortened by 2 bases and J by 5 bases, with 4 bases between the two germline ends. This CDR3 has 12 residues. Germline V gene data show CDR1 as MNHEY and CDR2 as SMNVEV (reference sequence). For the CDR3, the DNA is TGTGCCAGCAGTTTAGGCCACAATGAGCAGTTCTTC. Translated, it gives CASSLGHNEQFF.

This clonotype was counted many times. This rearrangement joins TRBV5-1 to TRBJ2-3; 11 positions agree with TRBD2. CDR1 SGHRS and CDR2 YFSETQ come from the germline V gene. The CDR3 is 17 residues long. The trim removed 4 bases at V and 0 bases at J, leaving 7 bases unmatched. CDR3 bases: TGCGCCAGCAGCCCGGGACTAGCGGTAACTAGCACAGATACGCAGTATTTT. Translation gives CASSPGLAVTSTDTQYF.

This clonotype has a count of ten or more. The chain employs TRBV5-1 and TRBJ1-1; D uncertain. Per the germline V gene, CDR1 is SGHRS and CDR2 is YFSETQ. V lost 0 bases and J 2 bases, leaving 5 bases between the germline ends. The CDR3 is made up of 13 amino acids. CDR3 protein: CASSLDVNTEAFF. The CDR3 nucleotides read TGCGCCAGCAGCTTGGACGTAAACACTGAAGCTTTCTTT.